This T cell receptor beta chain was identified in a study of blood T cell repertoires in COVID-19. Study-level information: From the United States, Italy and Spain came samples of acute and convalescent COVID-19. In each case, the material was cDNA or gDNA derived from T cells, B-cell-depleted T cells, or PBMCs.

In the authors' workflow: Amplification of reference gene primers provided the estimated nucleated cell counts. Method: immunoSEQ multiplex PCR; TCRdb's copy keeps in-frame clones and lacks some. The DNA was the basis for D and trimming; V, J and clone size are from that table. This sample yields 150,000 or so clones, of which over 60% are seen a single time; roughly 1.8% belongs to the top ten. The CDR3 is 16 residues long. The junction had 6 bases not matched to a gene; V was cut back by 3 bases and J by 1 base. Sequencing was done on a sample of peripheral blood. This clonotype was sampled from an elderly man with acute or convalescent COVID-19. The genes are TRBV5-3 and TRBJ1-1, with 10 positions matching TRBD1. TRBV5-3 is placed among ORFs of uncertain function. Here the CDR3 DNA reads TGTGCCAGAAGCTGGGGGACAGGGGTCGAGAACACTGAAGCTTTCTTT. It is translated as CARSWGTGVENTEAFF.